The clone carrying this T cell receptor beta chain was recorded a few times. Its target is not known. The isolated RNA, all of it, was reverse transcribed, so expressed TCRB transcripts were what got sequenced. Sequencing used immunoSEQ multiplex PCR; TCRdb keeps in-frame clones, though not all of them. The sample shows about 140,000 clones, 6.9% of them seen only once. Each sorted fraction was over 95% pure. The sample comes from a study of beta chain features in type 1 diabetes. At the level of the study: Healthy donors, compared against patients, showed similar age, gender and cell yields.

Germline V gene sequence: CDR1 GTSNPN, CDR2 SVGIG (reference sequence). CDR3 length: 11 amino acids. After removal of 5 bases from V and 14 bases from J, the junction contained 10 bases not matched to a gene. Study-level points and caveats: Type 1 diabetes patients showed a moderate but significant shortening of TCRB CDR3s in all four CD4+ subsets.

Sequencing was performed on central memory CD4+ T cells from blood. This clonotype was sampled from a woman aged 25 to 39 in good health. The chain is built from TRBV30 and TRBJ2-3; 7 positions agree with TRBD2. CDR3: CAWGLGGSMYF. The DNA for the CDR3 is TGTGCCTGGGGTCTAGGCGGGAGCATGTATTTT.